These 12 T cell receptor beta chains were sequenced from one sample in a study of blood T cell repertoires in COVID-19. Produced via immunoSEQ multiplex PCR; TCRdb's table is partial and in-frame only. The sample includes approximately 480,000 clones, 87% of them seen just once. Material for sequencing was PBMCs or T cells enriched from blood (not recorded which). Receptors were obtained from a woman younger than 35 who had recovered from COVID-19.

The chain carries TRBV2 and TRBJ2-1, with 10 nucleotides matching TRBD2. J lost 4 bases, V lost 7 bases, and 7 bases had no gene match. Germline V gene sequence: CDR1 SNHLY, CDR2 FYNNEI. This CDR3 has 15 amino acids. Written as DNA, the CDR3 is TGTGCCAGCAAGGCCAGCGGGGGGGCGTACAATGAGCAGTTCTTC. Its translation is CASKASGGAYNEQFF. The full variable domain, its missing parts supplied by reference TRBV2 and TRBJ2-1, is EPEVTQTPSHQVTQMGQEVILRCVPISNHLYFYWYRQILGQKVEFLVSFYNNEISEKSEIFDDQFSVERPDGSNFTLKIRSTKLEDSAMYFCASKASGGAYNEQFFGPGTRLTVL.

This clone has only a few counts. The J gene is TRBJ1-5, the V gene TRBV6-6; D may be TRBD1 (5 bases). Per the germline V gene, CDR1 is MNHNY and CDR2 is SVGAGI (reference sequence). The CDR3 has 13 residues. Trimming removed 9 bases at V and 1 base at J, with 10 bases between. The CDR3 region is CASFGGSNQPQHF. The CDR3 DNA reads TGTGCCAGTTTCGGGGGAAGCAATCAGCCCCAGCATTTT.

This chain joins TRBV5-1 and TRBJ2-5; a possible D gene is TRBD2 (6 bases). The germline V and J ends were trimmed by 4 bases and 2 bases, with 15 bases remaining between them. CDR1 and CDR2 (germline): SGHRS, YFSETQ. The CDR3 contains 15 residues. CDR3 sequence reads: CASSLGTSAQETQYF. The CDR3 region has the DNA TGCGCCAGCAGCCTGGGGACTTCCGCTCAAGAGACCCAGTACTTC. Filled out from reference TRBV5-1 and TRBJ2-5, the complete variable domain reads KAGVTQTPRYLIKTRGQQVTLSCSPISGHRSVSWYQQTPGQGLQFLFEYFSETQRNKGNFPGRFSGRQFSNSRSEMNVSTLELGDSALYLCASSLGTSAQETQYFGPGTRLLVL.

J is TRBJ2-3 and V is TRBV25-1; TRBD2 aligns across 8 bases. Germline CDR1 is MGHDK and CDR2 is SYGVNS. The V segment lost 5 bases and the J segment 2 bases; nucleotides outside the gene matches: 12. The CDR3 is 17 residues long. The CDR3 region has the DNA TGTGCCAGCAGTACCTCGTCGGTAGCGGGATTCACAGATACGCAGTATTTT. Its protein product is CASSTSSVAGFTDTQYF.

The chain links TRBV2 to TRBJ1-2; TRBD1 matches at 8 bases. This CDR3 has 13 residues. The trim removed 4 bases at V and 6 bases at J, leaving 4 bases unmatched. The germline V gene encodes CDR1 SNHLY and CDR2 FYNNEI. The DNA for the CDR3 is TGTGCCAGCAGTGGACAGGGGCAGAATGGCTACACCTTC. Translation gives CASSGQGQNGYTF. Full variable domain (missing parts from reference TRBV2 and TRBJ1-2): EPEVTQTPSHQVTQMGQEVILRCVPISNHLYFYWYRQILGQKVEFLVSFYNNEISEKSEIFDDQFSVERPDGSNFTLKIRSTKLEDSAMYFCASSGQGQNGYTFGSGTRLTVV.

The count of this clone is one. The chain employs TRBV30 and TRBJ2-5, with 7 bases fitting TRBD2. The length of the CDR3 is 12 residues. Per germline, CDR1 GTSNPN and CDR2 SVGIG (reference sequence). The V and J ends lost 6 bases and 5 bases, in that order; junction bases with no gene match: 6. The CDR3 is CACRTRVETQYF. The CDR3 bases are TGTGCCTGTCGGACTAGAGTGGAGACCCAGTACTTC.

This rearrangement joins TRBV10-3 to TRBJ1-1, with a weak D call TRBD1 (6 bases). The germline V gene encodes CDR1 ENHRY and CDR2 SYGVKD. The CDR3 loop spans 15 amino acids. With 5 bases removed from V and 1 base from J, the gap between germline ends came to 14 bases. Here the CDR3 DNA reads TGTGCCATCAGTCAGGGGCTAGAGACGAACACTGAAGCTTTCTTT. Encoded protein: CAISQGLETNTEAFF.

V and J are TRBV5-1 and TRBJ2-5; D remains ambiguous. V shed 1 base and J shed 5 bases, with 9 bases lying between them. The V gene's germline CDR1 is SGHRS and CDR2 YFSETQ. The CDR3 contains 13 residues. The DNA for the CDR3 is TGCGCCAGCAGCTTGATCGCGTGGGAGACCCAGTACTTC. The encoded protein is CASSLIAWETQYF. The full variable domain, its missing parts supplied by reference TRBV5-1 and TRBJ2-5, is KAGVTQTPRYLIKTRGQQVTLSCSPISGHRSVSWYQQTPGQGLQFLFEYFSETQRNKGNFPGRFSGRQFSNSRSEMNVSTLELGDSALYLCASSLIAWETQYFGPGTRLLVL.

The V and J genes are TRBV29-1 and TRBJ1-2; D remains unclear. The CDR3 has 10 amino acids. CDR1 is SQVTM and CDR2 is ANQGSEA in the germline V gene. Trimming removed 1 base from V and 8 bases from J, with 5 bases in between. The CDR3 DNA sequence: TGCAGCGTTGAAGGAGGAGGCTACACCTTC. Protein: CSVEGGGYTF.

This clone was found a few times. Other DNA sequences from this sample encode an identical CDR3 as well. The CDR3 DNA is TGTGCCAGCAGACCGACAGGGGACAATCAGCCCCAGCATTTT. Residues: CASRPTGDNQPQHF. The V gene is TRBV6-5, the J gene TRBJ1-5, with 8 bases identical to TRBD1. This CDR3 region has 14 residues. The germline V gene encodes CDR1 MNHEY and CDR2 SVGAGI. V trimming: 6 bases; J trimming: 3 bases; junction bases outside the gene matches: 4.

The CDR3 sequence: CASRRQGVSYEQYF. Here the CDR3 DNA reads TGTGCCAGCAGGAGACAGGGGGTCTCCTACGAGCAGTACTTC. The chain couples TRBV2 to TRBJ2-7; TRBD1 matches 9 bases. Trimming removed 6 bases from V and 0 bases from J; junction bases left unmatched: 3. There are 14 residues in the CDR3. Looked up from germline, CDR1 is SNHLY and CDR2 is FYNNEI.

The rearrangement links TRBV13 to TRBJ2-7; 7 bases agree with TRBD1. Germline lookup yields CDR1 PRHDT and CDR2 FYEKMQ (reference sequence). The V and J ends lost 1 base and 4 bases, in that order; junction bases with no gene match: 7. The CDR3 has 15 residues. CDR3 protein: CASSLEGTETYEQYF. The CDR3 region has the DNA TGTGCCAGCAGCTTAGAGGGGACAGAGACTTACGAGCAGTACTTC.